This T cell receptor (beta chain) appears in the sequencing data of a study of OX40 agonist ivuxolimab in advanced cancers. Background on the study: Patients took ivuxolimab, an agonistic anti-OX40 (CD134) antibody. A male proportion of about 84% was recorded, with mean age around 55 years and range 23 to 79.

Some clones are missing from TCRdb's copy, which holds only in-frame ones; the method was immunoSEQ multiplex PCR. The data show tens of thousands of clones, with 87% seen just once and about 0.38% held by the top ten. Study observations and caveats: People who partly responded at 0.1-3.0 mg/kg had some of the least clonal expansion seen.

Points on this clone: The antigen is undetermined.

Trimming left V 8 bases short and J 8 bases short, with 12 bases between. Germline CDR1 and CDR2: MNHEY and SVGAGI. The CDR3 runs to 11 residues. The material was CD4+ or CD8+ T cells sorted from blood, obtained in a trial of the OX40 agonist ivuxolimab. The sequence came from an adult with an advanced solid tumor such as melanoma, head and neck, liver or kidney cancer. The rearrangement uses TRBV6-5 and TRBJ1-2, with D possibly matching TRBD1 (5 bases). The CDR3 sequence: CASWTQWGYTF. The CDR3 DNA is TGTGCCAGCTGGACACAATGGGGCTACACCTTC.